The 31 T cell receptor beta chains below all came from one sample that was sequenced in a study of PD-1 blockade in classical Hodgkin lymphoma. Each patient's relapse followed autologous stem cell transplantation, and brentuximab vedotin exposure varied. Here immunoSEQ multiplex PCR was the method, and the copy in TCRdb shows in-frame clones only, minus some. The table has tens of thousands of clones, 75% to 90% seen once. This specimen consisted of peripheral blood mononuclear cells (PBMCs), obtained before the second cycle of nivolumab. The receptor source for this set is a human donor with classical Hodgkin lymphoma.

In this sample, this clone turned up a few times. This sequence joins TRBV19 and TRBJ1-2, with TRBD1 as a possible D gene (6 bases). V lost 5 bases, J lost 8 bases, and 12 bases lay in between. The CDR3 runs to 12 residues. The germline V gene has CDR1 LNHDA and CDR2 SQIVND (reference sequence). CDR3 in amino acids: CASSDTGFGYTF. The CDR3 bases are TGTGCCAGTAGTGACACAGGGTTCGGCTACACCTTC.

This chain links TRBV27 with TRBJ2-7; 9 nucleotides align to TRBD1. Trimming removed 3 bases from V and 0 bases from J; junction bases left unmatched: 3. Germline V CDR1 and CDR2: MNHEY, SMNVEV (reference sequence). CDR3 size: 15 residues. CDR3 DNA: TGTGCCAGCAGTTTTGGACAGGGGAGCTCCTACGAGCAGTACTTC. Encoded protein: CASSFGQGSSYEQYF.

A single count supports this clone. The V gene is TRBV10-1, the J gene TRBJ1-1, with D perhaps TRBD1 (5 bases). The CDR3 loop spans 13 amino acids. V gave up 8 bases and J gave up 4 bases, with 14 bases separating them. CDR1 and CDR2 from the germline V gene are WNHNN and SYGVQD (reference sequence). As DNA, the CDR3 is TGCGCCAGCTCGACAGCCCCGTCCACTGAAGCTTTCTTT. Its protein is CASSTAPSTEAFF.

This chain links TRBV15 with TRBJ1-1; D gene unclear. The V end was cut by 5 bases, the J end by 0 bases, with 7 bases between. Germline CDR1 is LNHNV and CDR2 is YYDKDF (reference sequence). The CDR3 sequence is 13 residues long. The CDR3 is CATSDGMNTEAFF. CDR3 sequence (DNA): TGTGCCACCAGCGACGGAATGAACACTGAAGCTTTCTTT.

The rearrangement links TRBV7-9 to TRBJ2-2; D is unresolved. V was shortened by 6 bases and J by 2 bases, with 10 bases between the two germline ends. This CDR3 spans 14 amino acids. Germline CDR1 reads SEHNR; CDR2 reads FQNEAQ (reference sequence). The CDR3 protein is CASRDVTNTGELFF. DNA of the CDR3: TGTGCCAGCAGGGACGTAACCAACACCGGGGAGCTGTTTTTT.

The chain combines TRBV2 with TRBJ2-1; 14 nucleotides line up with TRBD2. V gave up 6 bases and J gave up 5 bases; unmatched junction bases: 3. The CDR3 is 15 amino acids. CDR1 and CDR2 (germline): SNHLY, FYNNEI. The CDR3 coding sequence is TGTGCCAGCAGGCCGGGACTAGCGGGAGACAATGAGCAGTTCTTC. Translating it yields CASRPGLAGDNEQFF.

The V call is TRBV18, the J call TRBJ1-5; D gene unclear. The V end lost 4 bases, the J end lost 7 bases, and 11 bases lay between the germline ends. Germline V CDR1 and CDR2: KGHSH, LQKENI. The CDR3 spans 13 residues. This CDR3 is CASSQGLEQPQHF. The CDR3 nucleotides are TGTGCCAGCTCACAGGGATTAGAGCAGCCCCAGCATTTT.

V and J are TRBV15 and TRBJ1-2; 8 bases align to TRBD1. After removal of 3 bases from V and 8 bases from J, the junction contained 5 bases not matched to a gene. CDR1 is LNHNV, CDR2 YYDKDF, per germline (reference sequence). This CDR3 comprises 13 residues. This CDR3 is CATSSRTGQGYTF. Here the CDR3 DNA reads TGTGCCACCAGCAGCCGGACAGGGCAGGGCTACACCTTC.

CDR3 in DNA: TGCGCCAGCAGCTTGGTTGAAGGTGGCGAGACCCAGTACTTC. This encodes CASSLVEGGETQYF. The chain carries TRBV5-1 and TRBJ2-5, with unresolved D. Germline V gives CDR1 SGHRS, CDR2 YFSETQ. The CDR3 contains 14 residues. V lost 0 bases to trimming and J lost 5 bases, with 11 bases between them.

The rearrangement uses TRBV7-9 and TRBJ2-1, with TRBD1 identical over 8 bases. The CDR3 runs to 14 residues. J gave up 7 bases and V 5 bases, and 7 bases lay outside the gene matches. Germline V gene lookup returns CDR1 SEHNR and CDR2 FQNEAQ (reference sequence). This CDR3 is CASSTGTGSNEQFF. The CDR3 coding sequence is TGTGCCAGCAGCACGGGGACAGGATCGAATGAGCAGTTCTTC.

The V call is TRBV2, the J call TRBJ2-7; D gene ambiguous. From germline, CDR1 is SNHLY and CDR2 FYNNEI. Trimming cost V 7 bases and J 0 bases, with 13 bases left between them. The CDR3 has 14 amino acids. This chain's CDR3 is CASTKDGNSYEQYF. CDR3 coding DNA: TGTGCCAGCACAAAGGACGGAAACTCCTACGAGCAGTACTTC. Supplemented by reference TRBV2 and TRBJ2-7, the full variable domain reads EPEVTQTPSHQVTQMGQEVILRCVPISNHLYFYWYRQILGQKVEFLVSFYNNEISEKSEIFDDQFSVERPDGSNFTLKIRSTKLEDSAMYFCASTKDGNSYEQYFGPGTRLTVT.

The V and J genes are TRBV4-1 and TRBJ2-5; TRBD1 might be the D (5 bases). Germline CDR1 and CDR2: MGHRA and YSYEKL. The CDR3 has 16 residues. The ends were cut back, 4 bases at V and 6 bases at J, with 21 bases in the middle. The CDR3 spells CASSPYRSGGPQTQYF. In DNA form, the CDR3 reads TGCGCCAGCAGCCCCTACAGGTCTGGCGGCCCCCAGACCCAGTACTTC.

In its sample, this clone was seen once. The rearrangement links TRBV15 to TRBJ1-1, with 7 nucleotides matching TRBD1. Germline trimming cut 3 bases from V and 4 bases from J; bases unmatched to any gene: 17. Germline V CDR1 and CDR2: LNHNV, YYDKDF (reference sequence). The CDR3 loop spans 18 amino acids. CDR3 residues: CATSRDKWANRGATEAFF. The CDR3 DNA reads as TGTGCCACCAGCAGGGATAAGTGGGCTAACAGGGGAGCCACTGAAGCTTTCTTT.

This rearrangement joins TRBV7-3 to TRBJ2-1, with TRBD2 identical over 13 bases. J was trimmed by 9 bases and V by 5 bases; bases with no gene match: 10. Germline CDR1 SGHTA, CDR2 FQGTGA. CDR3 length: 16 amino acids. In nucleotides, the CDR3 is TGTGCCAGCAGCAAGCAAGGACTAGCGGGAGCGTCTGAGCAGTTCTTC. Amino acid sequence: CASSKQGLAGASEQFF.

The J gene is TRBJ2-3, the V gene TRBV5-1; 12 bases fit TRBD2. CDR1 SGHRS and CDR2 YFSETQ come from the germline V gene. The CDR3 contains 16 residues. V was clipped by 0 bases and J by 2 bases; unmatched bases: 1. The CDR3 DNA sequence: TGCGCCAGCAGCTTGGGACTAGCGGGGGCCACAGATACGCAGTATTTT. Protein sequence: CASSLGLAGATDTQYF. Full variable domain (rest looked up from reference TRBV5-1 and TRBJ2-3): KAGVTQTPRYLIKTRGQQVTLSCSPISGHRSVSWYQQTPGQGLQFLFEYFSETQRNKGNFPGRFSGRQFSNSRSEMNVSTLELGDSALYLCASSLGLAGATDTQYFGPGTRLTVL.

The CDR3 here is CASSEGGGGGTEAFF. CDR3 coding DNA: TGTGCCAGCAGTGAAGGTGGCGGAGGAGGCACTGAAGCTTTCTTT. The rearrangement links TRBV6-1 to TRBJ1-1; D gene ambiguous. Germline assignment: CDR1 MNHNS and CDR2 SASEGT. The CDR3 loop spans 15 amino acids. The V and J ends lost 1 base and 4 bases respectively, with 13 bases between them.

This chain connects TRBV4-1 to TRBJ2-1, with TRBD2 matching 9 bases. V dropped 2 bases and J dropped 2; count of bases not matched to a gene: 7. Germline CDR1 MGHRA, CDR2 YSYEKL. The CDR3 consists of 17 residues. CDR3 in amino acids: CASSQQIAGVPYNEQFF. The CDR3 DNA reads as TGCGCCAGCAGCCAACAAATAGCGGGAGTACCCTACAATGAGCAGTTCTTC.

CDR3: CASSGGPRTGKNIQYF. The CDR3, as DNA: TGTGCCAGCAGTGGAGGCCCCCGGACAGGGAAAAACATTCAGTACTTC. The V and J genes are TRBV6-1 and TRBJ2-4; 8 nucleotides match TRBD1. Germline CDR1 MNHNS, CDR2 SASEGT. This CDR3 region has 16 residues. With V trimmed by 4 bases and J by 4 bases, 9 bases remained unmatched.

The chain carries TRBV28 and TRBJ2-7; D might be TRBD2 (5 bases). With 7 bases removed from V and 2 bases from J, the gap between germline ends came to 12 bases. Germline CDR1 is MDHEN and CDR2 is SYDVKM. CDR3 length equals 13 residues. CDR3 DNA: TGTGCCAGCACGAGCCGGGGTCCCTACGAGCAGTACTTC. It yields the protein CASTSRGPYEQYF.

This clone was picked up one time. V gene TRBV6-1 combines with J gene TRBJ1-4; a possible D gene is TRBD1 (5 bases). CDR1 and CDR2 (germline): MNHNS, SASEGT. The CDR3 runs 12 residues. V gave up 10 bases and J gave up 8 bases, with 14 bases separating them. The chain's CDR3 is CATRGLGEKLFF. The CDR3 nucleotides are TGTGCCACAAGGGGACTTGGAGAAAAACTGTTTTTT.

This chain joins TRBV15 and TRBJ2-3; the D is unclear. The V end was cut by 0 bases, the J end by 6 bases, with 7 bases between. From germline, CDR1 is LNHNV and CDR2 YYDKDF (reference sequence). The CDR3 totals 13 residues. The CDR3 DNA reads as TGTGCCACCAGCAGAGAGCTAGTGGATACGCAGTATTTT. Translation gives CATSRELVDTQYF.

The chain recombines TRBV5-6 with TRBJ2-4, with 10 bases matching TRBD1. V lost 3 bases and J lost 2; bases outside the gene matches: 11. CDR1 SGHDT and CDR2 YYEEEE come from the germline V gene. This CDR3 spans 18 amino acids. The CDR3 sequence is CASSYDRGPFDSKNIQYF. In DNA form, the CDR3 reads TGTGCCAGCAGCTACGACAGGGGGCCTTTCGACTCCAAAAACATTCAGTACTTC.

The count of this clone is one. V usage is TRBV29-1 and J usage is TRBJ1-2; D possibly corresponds to TRBD1 (5 bases). V was cut by 4 bases and J by 2 bases, with 11 bases left in between. The CDR3 spans 13 residues. In germline, CDR1 is SQVTM, CDR2 ANQGSEA. The CDR3 here is CSVGGRANYGYTF. CDR3 sequence (DNA): TGCAGCGTTGGCGGCAGGGCAAACTATGGCTACACCTTC.

This clone has only a few counts. The CDR3 bases are TGCGCCAGCGCTAGACAGGGGTACACCGGGGAGCTGTTTTTT. This encodes CASARQGYTGELFF. The rearrangement links TRBV5-1 to TRBJ2-2; 8 bases agree with TRBD1. With 7 bases clipped from V and 3 bases from J, the junction kept 5 bases outside the gene matches. The length of the CDR3 is 14 residues. The germline CDR1 and CDR2 sequences are SGHRS and YFSETQ.

The J gene is TRBJ2-1, the V gene TRBV6-6, with 9 bases fitting TRBD2. Trimming cost V 6 bases and J 5 bases; bases outside gene matches: 8. The CDR3 has 15 residues. Germline CDR1 MNHNY, CDR2 SVGAGI (reference sequence). The CDR3 region has the DNA TGTGCCAGCAGGAGGAGGCGGGAGGGCCACAATGAGCAGTTCTTC. Translating gives CASRRRREGHNEQFF.

The chain employs TRBV5-6 and TRBJ1-1; D remains unclear. This CDR3 has 15 residues. Germline V gene sequence: CDR1 SGHDT, CDR2 YYEEEE. The V gene lost 1 base and the J gene lost 4 bases, with 14 bases spanning the gap. DNA for the CDR3: TGTGCCAGCAGCTTGATGTGGGGAGTCAGCACTGAAGCTTTCTTT. Translation: CASSLMWGVSTEAFF.

The V and J genes are TRBV2 and TRBJ2-3; D is ambiguous. This CDR3 comprises 14 residues. Germline V lookup: CDR1 SNHLY, CDR2 FYNNEI. V was cut by 4 bases and J by 4 bases, with 12 bases left in between. The CDR3 DNA is TGTGCCAGCAGTGTAGAGGCTAGGGCAGATACGCAGTATTTT. As protein: CASSVEARADTQYF.

This clone was counted only a few times. The rearrangement links TRBV29-1 to TRBJ2-3; 7 nucleotides match TRBD2. V lost 8 bases and J lost 2; bases outside the gene matches: 10. The length of the CDR3 is 14 residues. CDR1 is SQVTM and CDR2 is ANQGSEA in the germline V gene. DNA for the CDR3: TGCAGCTATTTACGGGAGGTCAACACAGATACGCAGTATTTT. Encoded protein: CSYLREVNTDTQYF.

This sequence joins TRBV25-1 and TRBJ1-3; the D gene is possibly TRBD1 (5 bases). The germline gives CDR1 MGHDK, CDR2 SYGVNS. Trimming left V 4 bases short and J 0 bases short, with 16 bases between. CDR3 size: 17 residues. CDR3 nucleotide sequence: TGTGCCAGCAGTGCGCCAAATTGGGGCCCCTCTGGAAACACCATATATTTT. It translates to CASSAPNWGPSGNTIYF.

This clone was observed once. The gene calls are TRBV7-8 and TRBJ2-3; 11 bases match TRBD2. Germline assignment: CDR1 SGHVS and CDR2 FQNEAQ. The CDR3 runs 15 residues. The junction had 2 bases not matched to a gene; V was cut back by 2 bases and J by 4 bases. This CDR3 reads CASSLLGLAADTQYF. The CDR3 region has the DNA TGTGCCAGCAGCTTATTGGGACTAGCGGCAGATACGCAGTATTTT. The variable domain in full, completed from reference TRBV7-8 and TRBJ2-3, reads GAGVSQSPRYKVAKRGQDVALRCDPISGHVSLFWYQQALGQGPEFLTYFQNEAQLDKSGLPSDRFFAERPEGSVSTLKIQRTQQEDSAVYLCASSLLGLAADTQYFGPGTRLTVL.

V gene TRBV19 combines with J gene TRBJ1-5, with 7 bases identical to TRBD1. This CDR3 has 16 residues. Germline V CDR1 and CDR2: LNHDA, SQIVND (reference sequence). The V gene end was trimmed by 5 bases and the J gene end by 1 base; junction bases not matched to a gene: 8. This CDR3 reads CASSFFGTASNQPQHF. CDR3 DNA: TGTGCCAGTAGTTTCTTCGGGACAGCGAGCAATCAGCCCCAGCATTTT.